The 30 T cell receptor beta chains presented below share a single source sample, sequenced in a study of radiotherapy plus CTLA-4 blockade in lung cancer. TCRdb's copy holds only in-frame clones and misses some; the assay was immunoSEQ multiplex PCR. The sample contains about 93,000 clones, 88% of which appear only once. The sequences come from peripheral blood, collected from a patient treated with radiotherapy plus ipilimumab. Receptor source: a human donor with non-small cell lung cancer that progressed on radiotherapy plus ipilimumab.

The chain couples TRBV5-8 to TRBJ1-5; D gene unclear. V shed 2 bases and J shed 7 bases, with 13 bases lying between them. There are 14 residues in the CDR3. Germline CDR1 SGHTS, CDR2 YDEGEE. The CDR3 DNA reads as TGTGCCAGCAGCTTTCTCCAAGGAATCCAGCCCCAGCATTTT. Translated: CASSFLQGIQPQHF.

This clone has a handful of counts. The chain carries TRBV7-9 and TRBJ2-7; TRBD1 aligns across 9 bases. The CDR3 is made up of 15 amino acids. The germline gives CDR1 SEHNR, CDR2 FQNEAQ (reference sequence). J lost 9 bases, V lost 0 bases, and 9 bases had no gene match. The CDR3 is CASSLAGTGPTGQYF. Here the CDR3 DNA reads TGTGCCAGCAGCTTAGCCGGGACAGGGCCCACAGGGCAGTACTTC.

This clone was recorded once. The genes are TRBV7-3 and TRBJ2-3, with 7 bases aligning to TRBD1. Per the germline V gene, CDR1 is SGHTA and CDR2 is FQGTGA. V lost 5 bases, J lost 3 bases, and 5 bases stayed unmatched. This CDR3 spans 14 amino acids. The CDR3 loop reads CASSTGQSTDTQYF. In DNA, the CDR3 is TGTGCCAGCAGCACGGGACAGTCGACAGATACGCAGTATTTT. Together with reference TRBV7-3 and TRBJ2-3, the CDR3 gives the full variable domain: GAGVSQTPSNKVTEKGKYVELRCDPISGHTALYWYRQSLGQGPEFLIYFQGTGAADDSGLPNDRFFAVRPEGSVSTLKIQRTERGDSAVYLCASSTGQSTDTQYFGPGTRLTVL.

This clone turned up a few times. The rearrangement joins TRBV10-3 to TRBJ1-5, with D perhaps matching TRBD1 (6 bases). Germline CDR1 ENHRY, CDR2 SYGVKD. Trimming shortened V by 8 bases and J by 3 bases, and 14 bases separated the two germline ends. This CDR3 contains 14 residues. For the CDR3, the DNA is TGTGCCATCGGATTGGGGGACACCAATCAGCCCCAGCATTTT. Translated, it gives CAIGLGDTNQPQHF.

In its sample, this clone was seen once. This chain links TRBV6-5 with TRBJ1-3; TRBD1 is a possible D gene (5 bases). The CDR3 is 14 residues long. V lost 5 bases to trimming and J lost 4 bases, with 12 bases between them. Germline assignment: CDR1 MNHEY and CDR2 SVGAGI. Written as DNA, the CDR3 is TGTGCCAGCAGTGTTTCAGGGACGGGAAACACCATATATTTT. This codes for CASSVSGTGNTIYF.

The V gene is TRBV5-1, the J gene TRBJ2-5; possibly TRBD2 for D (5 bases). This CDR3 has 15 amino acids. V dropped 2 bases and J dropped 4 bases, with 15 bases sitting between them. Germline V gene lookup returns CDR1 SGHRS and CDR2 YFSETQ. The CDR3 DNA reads TGCGCCAGCAGCTTAGCCTCACAACGGGGAGAGACCCAGTACTTC. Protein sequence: CASSLASQRGETQYF.

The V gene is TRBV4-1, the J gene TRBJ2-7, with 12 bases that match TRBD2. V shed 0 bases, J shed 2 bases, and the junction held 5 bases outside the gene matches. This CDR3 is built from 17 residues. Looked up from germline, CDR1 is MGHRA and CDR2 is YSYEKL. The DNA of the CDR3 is TGCGCCAGCAGCCAAGAGCCTAGCGGGAGGGGAACCTACGAGCAGTACTTC. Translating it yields CASSQEPSGRGTYEQYF.

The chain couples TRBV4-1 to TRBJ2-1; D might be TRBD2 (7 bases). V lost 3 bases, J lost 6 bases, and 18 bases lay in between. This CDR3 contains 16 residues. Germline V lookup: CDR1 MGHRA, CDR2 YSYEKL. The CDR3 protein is CASSQEREGGLNEQFF. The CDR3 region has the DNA TGCGCCAGCAGCCAGGAGCGCGAGGGGGGGCTCAATGAGCAGTTCTTC.

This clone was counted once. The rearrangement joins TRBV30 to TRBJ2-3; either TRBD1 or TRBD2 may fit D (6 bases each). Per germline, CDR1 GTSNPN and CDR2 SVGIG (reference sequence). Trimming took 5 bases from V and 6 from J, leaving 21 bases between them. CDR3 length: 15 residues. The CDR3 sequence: CAWGHEGGVMDTQYF. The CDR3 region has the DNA TGTGCCTGGGGTCACGAGGGGGGAGTCATGGATACGCAGTATTTT.

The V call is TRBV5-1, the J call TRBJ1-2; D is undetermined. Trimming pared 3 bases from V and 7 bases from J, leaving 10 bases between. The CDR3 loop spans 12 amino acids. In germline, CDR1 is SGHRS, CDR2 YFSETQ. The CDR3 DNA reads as TGCGCCAGCAGCTGGACCGGGGTTGGCTACACCTTC. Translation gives CASSWTGVGYTF.

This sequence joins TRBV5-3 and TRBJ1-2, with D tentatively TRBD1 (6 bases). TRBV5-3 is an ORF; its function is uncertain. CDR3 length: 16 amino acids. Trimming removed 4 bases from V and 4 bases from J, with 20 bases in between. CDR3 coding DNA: TGTGCCAGAAGCGCTGGGACAACCAGCGGGGTCTATGGCTACACCTTC. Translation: CARSAGTTSGVYGYTF.

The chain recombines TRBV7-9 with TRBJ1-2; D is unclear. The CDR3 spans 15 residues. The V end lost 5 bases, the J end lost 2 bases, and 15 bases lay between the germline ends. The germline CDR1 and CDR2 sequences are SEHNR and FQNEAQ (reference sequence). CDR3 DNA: TGTGCCAGCAGCCAACTAGCGGTTACCAACTATGGCTACACCTTC. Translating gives CASSQLAVTNYGYTF.

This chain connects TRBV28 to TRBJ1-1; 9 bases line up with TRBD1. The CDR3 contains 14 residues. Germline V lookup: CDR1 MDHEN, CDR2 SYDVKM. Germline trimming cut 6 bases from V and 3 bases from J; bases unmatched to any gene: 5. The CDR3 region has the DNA TGTGCCAGCAGAACACAGGGGGCGGACACTGAAGCTTTCTTT. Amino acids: CASRTQGADTEAFF.

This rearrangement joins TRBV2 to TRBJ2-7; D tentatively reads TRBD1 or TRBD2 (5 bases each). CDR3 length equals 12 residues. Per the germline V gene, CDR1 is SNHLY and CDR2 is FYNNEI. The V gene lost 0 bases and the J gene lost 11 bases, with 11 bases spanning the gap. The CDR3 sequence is CASSEAGPSKYF. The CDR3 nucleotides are TGTGCCAGCAGTGAAGCGGGACCATCGAAGTACTTC.

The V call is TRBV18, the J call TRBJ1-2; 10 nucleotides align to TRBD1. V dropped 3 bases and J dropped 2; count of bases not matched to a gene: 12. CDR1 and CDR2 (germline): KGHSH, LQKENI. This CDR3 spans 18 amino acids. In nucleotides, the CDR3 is TGTGCCAGCTCACCTTTGGGTTTTGGACAGGGGGGAAACTATGGCTACACCTTC. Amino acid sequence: CASSPLGFGQGGNYGYTF.

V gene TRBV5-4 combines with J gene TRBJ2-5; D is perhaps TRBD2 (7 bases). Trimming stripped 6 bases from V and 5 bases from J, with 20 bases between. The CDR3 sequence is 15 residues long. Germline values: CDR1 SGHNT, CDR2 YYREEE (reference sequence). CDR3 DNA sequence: TGTGCCAGCAACAAGGAGGGGGGAGGGCTGGAGACCCAGTACTTC. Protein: CASNKEGGGLETQYF.

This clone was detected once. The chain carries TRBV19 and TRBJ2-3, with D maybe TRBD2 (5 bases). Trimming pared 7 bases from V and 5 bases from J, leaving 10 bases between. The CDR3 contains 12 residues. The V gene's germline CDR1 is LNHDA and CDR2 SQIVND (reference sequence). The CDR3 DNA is TGTGCCAGTACCAACGCGGGAGATACGCAGTATTTT. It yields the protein CASTNAGDTQYF. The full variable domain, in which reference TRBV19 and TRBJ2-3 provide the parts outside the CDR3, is DGGITQSPKYLFRKEGQNVTLSCEQNLNHDAMYWYRQDPGQGLRLIYYSQIVNDFQKGDIAEGYSVSREKKESFPLTVTSAQKNPTAFYLCASTNAGDTQYFGPGTRLTVL.

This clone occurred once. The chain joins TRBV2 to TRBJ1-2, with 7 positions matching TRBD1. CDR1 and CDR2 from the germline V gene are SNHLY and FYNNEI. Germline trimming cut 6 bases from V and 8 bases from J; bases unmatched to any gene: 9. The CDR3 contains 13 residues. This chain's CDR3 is CASRGTGVGGYTF. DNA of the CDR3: TGTGCCAGCAGGGGAACAGGGGTGGGAGGCTACACCTTC.

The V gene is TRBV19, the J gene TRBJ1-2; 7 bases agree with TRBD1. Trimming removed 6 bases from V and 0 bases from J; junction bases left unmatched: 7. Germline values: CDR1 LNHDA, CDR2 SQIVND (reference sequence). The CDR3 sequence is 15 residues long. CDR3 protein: CASRPGQIANYGYTF. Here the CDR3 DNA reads TGTGCCAGTAGGCCGGGACAGATTGCTAACTATGGCTACACCTTC.

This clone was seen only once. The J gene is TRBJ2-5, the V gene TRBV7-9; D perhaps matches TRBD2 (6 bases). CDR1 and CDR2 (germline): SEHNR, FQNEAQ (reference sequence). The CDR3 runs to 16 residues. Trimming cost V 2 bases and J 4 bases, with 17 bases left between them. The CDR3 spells CASSLNPTGAGETQYF. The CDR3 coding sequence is TGTGCCAGCAGCTTAAACCCTACGGGAGCGGGAGAGACCCAGTACTTC.

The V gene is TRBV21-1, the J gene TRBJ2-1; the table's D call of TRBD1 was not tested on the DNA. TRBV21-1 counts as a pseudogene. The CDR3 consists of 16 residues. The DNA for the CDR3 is TGTGCCAGCAGCAAAAACCGGACACTCTCCTACAATGAGCAGTTCTTC. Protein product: CASSKNRTLSYNEQFF.

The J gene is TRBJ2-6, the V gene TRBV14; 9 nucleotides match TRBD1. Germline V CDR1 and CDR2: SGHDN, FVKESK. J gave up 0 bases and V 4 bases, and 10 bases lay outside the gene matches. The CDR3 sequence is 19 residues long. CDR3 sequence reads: CASSRPIGTGYSGANVLTF. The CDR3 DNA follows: TGTGCCAGCAGCCGACCTATCGGGACAGGGTACTCTGGGGCCAACGTCCTGACTTTC.

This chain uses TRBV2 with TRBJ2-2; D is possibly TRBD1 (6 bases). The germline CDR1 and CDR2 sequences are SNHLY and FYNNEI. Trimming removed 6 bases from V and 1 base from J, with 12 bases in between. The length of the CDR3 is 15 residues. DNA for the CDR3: TGTGCCAGCAGGGGCCGACAGGAGAACACCGGGGAGCTGTTTTTT. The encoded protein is CASRGRQENTGELFF.

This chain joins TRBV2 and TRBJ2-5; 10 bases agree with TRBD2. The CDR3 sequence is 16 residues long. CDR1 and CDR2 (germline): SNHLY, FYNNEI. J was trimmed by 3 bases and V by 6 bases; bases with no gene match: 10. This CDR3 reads CASRSTSGDPKETQYF. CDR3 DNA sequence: TGTGCCAGCAGGTCTACTAGCGGGGACCCCAAAGAGACCCAGTACTTC.

The CDR3 DNA sequence: TGTGCCAGCAGCCAAATCGGGGTTTACACTGAAGCTTTCTTT. It yields the protein CASSQIGVYTEAFF. The chain employs TRBV14 and TRBJ1-1, with unresolved D. The CDR3 is 14 amino acids. Germline CDR1 is SGHDN and CDR2 is FVKESK. The ends were cut back, 2 bases at V and 3 bases at J, with 10 bases in the middle.

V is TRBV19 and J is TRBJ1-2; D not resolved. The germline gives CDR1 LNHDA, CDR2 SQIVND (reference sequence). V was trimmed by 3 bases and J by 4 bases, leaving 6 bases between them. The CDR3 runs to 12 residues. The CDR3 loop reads CASSISVYGYTF. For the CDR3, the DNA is TGTGCCAGTAGTATTTCAGTCTATGGCTACACCTTC.

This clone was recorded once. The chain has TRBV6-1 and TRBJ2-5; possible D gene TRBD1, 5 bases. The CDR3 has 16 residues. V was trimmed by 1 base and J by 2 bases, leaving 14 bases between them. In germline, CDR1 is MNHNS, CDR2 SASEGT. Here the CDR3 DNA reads TGTGCCAGCAGTGAAGTAGGAGACAGCTGGCAAGAGACCCAGTACTTC. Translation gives CASSEVGDSWQETQYF.

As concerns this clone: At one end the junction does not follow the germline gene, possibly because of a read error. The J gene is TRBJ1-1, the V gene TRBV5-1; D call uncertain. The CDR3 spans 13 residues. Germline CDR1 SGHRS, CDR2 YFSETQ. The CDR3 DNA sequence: TGCGCCTGCAGACGGGTGGGAAACACTGAAGCTTTCTTT. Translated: CACRRVGNTEAFF.

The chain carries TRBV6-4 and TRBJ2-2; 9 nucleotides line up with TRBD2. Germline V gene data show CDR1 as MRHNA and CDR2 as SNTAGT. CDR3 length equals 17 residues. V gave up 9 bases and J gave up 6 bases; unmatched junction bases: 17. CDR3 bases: TGTGCCAGGGGCTGGCGGGAGGGCCCCACCTCTCCCGGGGAGCTGTTTTTT. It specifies CARGWREGPTSPGELFF.

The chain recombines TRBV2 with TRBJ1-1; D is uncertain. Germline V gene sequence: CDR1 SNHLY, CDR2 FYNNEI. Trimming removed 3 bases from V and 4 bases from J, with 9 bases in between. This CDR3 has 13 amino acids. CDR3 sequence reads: CASSEGRSTEAFF. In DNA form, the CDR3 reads TGTGCCAGCAGTGAGGGCCGGAGCACTGAAGCTTTCTTT.